The clone carrying this TCR beta chain came up many times. This entry is derived from a study of neurological immune-mediated disorders. The study built unsorted libraries from 2 million PBMCs kept at -80 C. TCRdb reprocessed the 5' RACE reads via MiXCR and lists one record per CDR3 protein. In the table there are more than 45,000 distinct CDR3 sequences, around 3.9% of which are singletons. This sequence originates from a man aged 25 to 45 with multiple sclerosis. Sequenced: PBMCs.

CDR3 loop: CASSKENTEAFF. DNA for the CDR3: TGCGCCAGCAGCAAAGAGAACACTGAAGCTTTCTTT. V gene TRBV5-1 combines with J gene TRBJ1-1; D is unclear. Trimming stripped 4 bases from V and 1 base from J, with 5 bases between. This CDR3 has 12 amino acids. Per germline, CDR1 SGHRS and CDR2 YFSETQ.